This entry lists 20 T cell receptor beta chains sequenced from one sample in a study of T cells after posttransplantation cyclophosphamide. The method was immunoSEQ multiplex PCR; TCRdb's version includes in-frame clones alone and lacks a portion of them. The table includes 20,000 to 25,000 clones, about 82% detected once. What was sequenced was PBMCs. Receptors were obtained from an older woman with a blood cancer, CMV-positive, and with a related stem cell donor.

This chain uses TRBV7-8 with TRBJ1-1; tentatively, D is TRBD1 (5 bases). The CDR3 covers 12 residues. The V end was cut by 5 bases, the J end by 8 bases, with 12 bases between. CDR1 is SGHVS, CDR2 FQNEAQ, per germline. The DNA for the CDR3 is TGTGCCAGCAGCGCGGGGACGGGGGAAGCTTTCTTT. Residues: CASSAGTGEAFF.

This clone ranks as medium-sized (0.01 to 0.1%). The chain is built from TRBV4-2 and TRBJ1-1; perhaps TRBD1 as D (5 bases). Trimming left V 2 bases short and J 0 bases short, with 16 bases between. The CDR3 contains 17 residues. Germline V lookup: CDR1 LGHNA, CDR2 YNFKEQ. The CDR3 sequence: CASSQQPGRGMNTEAFF. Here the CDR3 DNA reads TGTGCCAGCAGCCAACAACCGGGACGGGGGATGAACACTGAAGCTTTCTTT.

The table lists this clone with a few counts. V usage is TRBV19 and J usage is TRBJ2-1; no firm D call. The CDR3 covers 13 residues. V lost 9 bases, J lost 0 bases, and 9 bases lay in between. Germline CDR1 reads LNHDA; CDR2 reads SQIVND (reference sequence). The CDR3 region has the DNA TGTGCCAGCGCCGCGGCCTCCTACAATGAGCAGTTCTTC. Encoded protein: CASAAASYNEQFF.

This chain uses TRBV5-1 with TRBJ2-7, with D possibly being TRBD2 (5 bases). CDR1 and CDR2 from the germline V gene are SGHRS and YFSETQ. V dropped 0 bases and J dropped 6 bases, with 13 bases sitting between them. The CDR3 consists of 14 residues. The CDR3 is CASSLDGPRAEQYF. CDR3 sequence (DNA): TGCGCCAGCAGCTTGGATGGCCCGAGGGCCGAGCAGTACTTC.

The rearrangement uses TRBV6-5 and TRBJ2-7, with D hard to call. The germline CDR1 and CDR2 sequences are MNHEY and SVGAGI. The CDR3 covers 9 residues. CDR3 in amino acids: CANSYEQYF. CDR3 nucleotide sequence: TGTGCTAACTCTTACGAGCAGTACTTC.

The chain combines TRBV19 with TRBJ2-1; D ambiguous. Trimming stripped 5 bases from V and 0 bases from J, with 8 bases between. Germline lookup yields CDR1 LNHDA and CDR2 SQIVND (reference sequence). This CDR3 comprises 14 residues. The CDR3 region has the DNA TGTGCCAGTAGTGGCCGGAGCTCCTACAATGAGCAGTTCTTC. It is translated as CASSGRSSYNEQFF.

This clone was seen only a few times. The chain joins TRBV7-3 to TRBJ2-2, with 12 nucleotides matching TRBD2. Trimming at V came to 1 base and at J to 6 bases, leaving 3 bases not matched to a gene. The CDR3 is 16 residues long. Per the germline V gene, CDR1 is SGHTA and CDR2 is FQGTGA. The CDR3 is CASSLRASGRAGELFF. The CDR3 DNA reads TGTGCCAGCAGCTTAAGGGCTAGCGGGAGGGCCGGGGAGCTGTTTTTT.

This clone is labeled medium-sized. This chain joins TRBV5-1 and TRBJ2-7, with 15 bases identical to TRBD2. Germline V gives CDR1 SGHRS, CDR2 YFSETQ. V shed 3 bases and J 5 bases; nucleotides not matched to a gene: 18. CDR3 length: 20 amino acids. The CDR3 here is CASSSGYFLGLAGGFDEQYF. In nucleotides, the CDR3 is TGCGCCAGCAGCTCAGGGTACTTTTTAGGACTAGCGGGAGGGTTCGACGAGCAGTACTTC.

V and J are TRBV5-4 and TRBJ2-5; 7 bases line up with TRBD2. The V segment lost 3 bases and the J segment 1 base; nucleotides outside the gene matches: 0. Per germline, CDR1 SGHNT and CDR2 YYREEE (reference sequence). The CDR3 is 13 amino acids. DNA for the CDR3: TGTGCCAGCAGCTGGGGGGGCCAAGAGACCCAGTACTTC. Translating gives CASSWGGQETQYF.

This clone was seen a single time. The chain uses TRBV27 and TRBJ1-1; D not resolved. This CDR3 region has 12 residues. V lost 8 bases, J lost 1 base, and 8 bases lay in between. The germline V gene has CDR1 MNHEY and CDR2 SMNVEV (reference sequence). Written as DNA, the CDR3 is TGTGCCAGCCCCGGTAAGAACACTGAAGCTTTCTTT. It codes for CASPGKNTEAFF.

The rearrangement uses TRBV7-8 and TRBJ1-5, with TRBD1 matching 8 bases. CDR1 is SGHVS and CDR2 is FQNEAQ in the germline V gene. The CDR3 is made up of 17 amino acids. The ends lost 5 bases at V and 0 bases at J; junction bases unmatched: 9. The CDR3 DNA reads TGTGCCAGCAGCGCGCGACAGGGGCGTTATAGCAATCAGCCCCAGCATTTT. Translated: CASSARQGRYSNQPQHF.

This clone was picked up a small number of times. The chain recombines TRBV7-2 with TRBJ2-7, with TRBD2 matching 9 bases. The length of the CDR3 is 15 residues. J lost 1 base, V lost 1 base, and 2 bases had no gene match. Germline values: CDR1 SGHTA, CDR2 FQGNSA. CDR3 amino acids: CASSLEAGGSYEQYF. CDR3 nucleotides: TGTGCCAGCAGCTTAGAGGCGGGAGGGTCCTACGAGCAGTACTTC. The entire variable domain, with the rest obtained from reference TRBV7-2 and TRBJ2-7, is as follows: GAGVSQSPSNKVTEKGKDVELRCDPISGHTALYWYRQSLGQGLEFLIYFQGNSAPDKSGLPSDRFSAERTGGSVSTLTIQRTQQEDSAVYLCASSLEAGGSYEQYFGPGTRLTVT.

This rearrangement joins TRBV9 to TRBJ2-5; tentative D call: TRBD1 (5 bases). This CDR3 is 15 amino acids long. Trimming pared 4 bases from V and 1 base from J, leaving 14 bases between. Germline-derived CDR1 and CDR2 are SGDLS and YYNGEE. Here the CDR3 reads CASSLSPRGQETQYF. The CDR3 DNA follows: TGTGCCAGCAGCCTAAGCCCAAGGGGCCAAGAGACCCAGTACTTC.

The CDR3 DNA is TGTGCCAGTAGTATGGCCTCCCGGACAGGGGTTGGCAATCAGCCCCAGCATTTT. Residues: CASSMASRTGVGNQPQHF. The chain recombines TRBV19 with TRBJ1-5; 9 nucleotides match TRBD1. Germline V gene data show CDR1 as LNHDA and CDR2 as SQIVND (reference sequence). CDR3 size: 18 residues. The trim removed 3 bases at V and 2 bases at J, leaving 11 bases unmatched.

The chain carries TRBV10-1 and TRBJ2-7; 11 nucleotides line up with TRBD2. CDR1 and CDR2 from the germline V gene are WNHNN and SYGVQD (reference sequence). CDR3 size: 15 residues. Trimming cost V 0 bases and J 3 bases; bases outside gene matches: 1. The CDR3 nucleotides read TGCGCCAGCAGTGAGTCTACTAGCGGGAGCTACGAGCAGTACTTC. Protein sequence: CASSESTSGSYEQYF.

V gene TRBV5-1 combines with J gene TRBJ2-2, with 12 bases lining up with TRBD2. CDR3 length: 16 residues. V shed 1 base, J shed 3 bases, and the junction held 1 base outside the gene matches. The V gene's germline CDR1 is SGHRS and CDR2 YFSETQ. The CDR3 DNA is TGCGCCAGCAGCTTGAGACTAGCGGGGGACACCGGGGAGCTGTTTTTT. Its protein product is CASSLRLAGDTGELFF.

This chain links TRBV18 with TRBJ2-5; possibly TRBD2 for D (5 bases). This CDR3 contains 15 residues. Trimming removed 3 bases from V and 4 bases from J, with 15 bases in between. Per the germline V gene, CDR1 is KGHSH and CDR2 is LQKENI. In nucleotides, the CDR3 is TGTGCCAGCTCACCTTCGGTCGGGGTAGGAGAGACCCAGTACTTC. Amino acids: CASSPSVGVGETQYF.

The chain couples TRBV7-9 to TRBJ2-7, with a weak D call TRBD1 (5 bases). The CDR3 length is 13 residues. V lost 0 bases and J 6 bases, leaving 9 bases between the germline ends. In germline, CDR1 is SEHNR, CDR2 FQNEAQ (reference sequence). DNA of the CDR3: TGTGCCAGCAGCTTAGCGAAAGGGGCCGAGCAGTACTTC. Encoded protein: CASSLAKGAEQYF.

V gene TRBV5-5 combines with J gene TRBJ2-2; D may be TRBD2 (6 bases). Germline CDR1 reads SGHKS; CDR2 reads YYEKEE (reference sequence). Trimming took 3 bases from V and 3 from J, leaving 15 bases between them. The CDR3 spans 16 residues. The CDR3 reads CASSSEWDSYTGELFF. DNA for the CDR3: TGTGCCAGCAGCTCAGAGTGGGACTCCTACACCGGGGAGCTGTTTTTT.

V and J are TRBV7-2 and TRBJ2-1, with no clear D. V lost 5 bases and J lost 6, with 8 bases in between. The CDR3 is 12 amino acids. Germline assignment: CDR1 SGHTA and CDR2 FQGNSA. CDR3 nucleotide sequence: TGTGCCAGCAGCCCGCCTAGCAATGAGCAGTTCTTC. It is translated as CASSPPSNEQFF.